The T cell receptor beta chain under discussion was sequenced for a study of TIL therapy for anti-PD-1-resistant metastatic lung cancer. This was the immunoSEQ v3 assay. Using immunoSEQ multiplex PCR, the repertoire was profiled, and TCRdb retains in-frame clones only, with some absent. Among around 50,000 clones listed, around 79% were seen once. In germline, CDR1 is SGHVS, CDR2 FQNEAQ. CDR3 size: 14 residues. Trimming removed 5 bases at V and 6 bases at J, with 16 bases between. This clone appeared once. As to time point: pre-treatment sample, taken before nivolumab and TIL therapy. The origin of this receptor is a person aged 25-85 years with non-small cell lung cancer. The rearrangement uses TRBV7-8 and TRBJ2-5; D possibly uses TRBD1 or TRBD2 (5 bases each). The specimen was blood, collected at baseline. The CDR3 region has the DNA TGTGCCAGCAGCCCCCCCGGGACGGTTAAGACCCAGTACTTC. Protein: CASSPPGTVKTQYF.